This TCR beta chain was captured by sequencing in a study of OX40 agonist ivuxolimab in advanced cancers. Sequenced by immunoSEQ multiplex PCR; TCRdb stores in-frame clones only, minus some. The table includes 35,000 to 45,000 clones, around 84% detected once. At cycle 4 day 1, cycle 7 day 1, and baseline, blood was sampled. With 0 bases removed from V and 0 bases from J, the gap between germline ends came to 0 bases. Germline CDR1 is MGHRA and CDR2 is YSYEKL. The CDR3 totals 13 residues. Details on this clone: The identical CDR3 is also encoded by other nucleotide sequences in the sample.

V is TRBV4-1 and J is TRBJ2-1; D is unresolved. The clonotype originates from an adult with an advanced solid tumor such as melanoma, head and neck, liver or kidney cancer. Here the sequenced sample was CD4+ or CD8+ T cells sorted from blood, taken in a trial of the OX40 agonist ivuxolimab. The CDR3 loop is CASSQDSYNEQFF. In DNA, the CDR3 is TGCGCCAGCAGCCAAGACTCCTACAATGAGCAGTTCTTC.